Presented here are 6 T cell receptor beta chains from one specimen sequenced in a study of blood T cell repertoires in COVID-19 (dated by TCRdb to 2020 to 2022). Libraries were made using the immunoSEQ multiplex PCR assay. Sourced from immuneACCESS, this table was stored by TCRdb with only in-frame sequences that have V and J called. A share of the clones is absent; for the studies checked, an unresolved V gene accounts for under half, and the remainder has no known explanation. This sample comprises about 190,000 clones, over 75% of them detected only once. The ten largest clones represent around 12% of the sample. Sequences were obtained from peripheral blood. The source is a woman aged 50 to 60 with acute or convalescent COVID-19.

This rearrangement joins TRBV28 to TRBJ2-5; the match to TRBD1 covers 10 bases. The CDR3 covers 16 residues. From germline, CDR1 is MDHEN and CDR2 SYDVKM. V trimming: 2 bases; J trimming: 6 bases; junction bases outside the gene matches: 9. The CDR3 DNA is TGTGCCAGCAGTTTAGAAGGGACAGGGGTGACTCAGACCCAGTACTTC. It translates to CASSLEGTGVTQTQYF.

This clone was detected only once. This rearrangement joins TRBV3-1 (or the pseudogene TRBV3-2) to TRBJ1-2, with D maybe TRBD1 (5 bases). CDR1 and CDR2 (germline): LGHDT, YNNKEL (reference sequence). The CDR3 is 15 amino acids. Trimming pared 1 base from V and 2 bases from J, leaving 11 bases between. The CDR3 DNA sequence: TGTGCCAGCAGCCAAGGGGGACTGCTGAACTATGGCTACACCTTC. It yields the protein CASSQGGLLNYGYTF.

The chain carries TRBV7-6 and TRBJ2-7, with 9 bases lining up with TRBD1. The CDR3 runs to 17 residues. The germline V gene has CDR1 SGHVS and CDR2 FNYEAQ. V shed 1 base, J shed 6 bases, and the junction held 13 bases outside the gene matches. CDR3: CASSLVPGTGREGEQYF. CDR3 DNA: TGTGCCAGCAGCTTAGTGCCCGGGACAGGGAGGGAGGGCGAGCAGTACTTC. The whole variable domain, filled in from reference TRBV7-6 and TRBJ2-7, reads GAGVSQSPRYKVTKRGQDVALRCDPISGHVSLYWYRQALGQGPEFLTYFNYEAQQDKSGLPNDRFSAERPEGSISTLTIQRTEQRDSAMYRCASSLVPGTGREGEQYFGPGTRLTVT.

The rearrangement links TRBV24-1 to TRBJ2-1; the D gene is possibly TRBD2 (6 bases). Germline V CDR1 and CDR2: KGHDR, SFDVKD. The CDR3 has 17 residues. V lost 0 bases and J lost 6, with 17 bases in between. The CDR3 sequence: CATSDLPGTATPNEQFF. CDR3 DNA sequence: TGTGCCACCAGTGATTTGCCCGGGACTGCGACCCCCAATGAGCAGTTCTTC.

The chain carries TRBV7-8 and TRBJ2-1; D gene unclear. CDR3 size: 14 residues. From germline, CDR1 is SGHVS and CDR2 FQNEAQ. V shed 4 bases and J shed 2 bases, with 9 bases lying between them. CDR3 bases: TGTGCCAGCAGCTACCAGGAAACCTACAATGAGCAGTTCTTC. Translated: CASSYQETYNEQFF.

This chain links TRBV6-2 or TRBV6-3 with TRBJ2-7; 14 positions agree with TRBD2. Per the germline V gene, CDR1 is MNHEY and CDR2 is SVGEGT. The CDR3 spans 17 residues. The trim removed 4 bases at V and 2 bases at J, leaving 7 bases unmatched. Written as DNA, the CDR3 is TGTGCCAGCAGTTCACCTCGACTAGCGGGAGGGGCCTACGAGCAGTACTTC. This translates into CASSSPRLAGGAYEQYF.